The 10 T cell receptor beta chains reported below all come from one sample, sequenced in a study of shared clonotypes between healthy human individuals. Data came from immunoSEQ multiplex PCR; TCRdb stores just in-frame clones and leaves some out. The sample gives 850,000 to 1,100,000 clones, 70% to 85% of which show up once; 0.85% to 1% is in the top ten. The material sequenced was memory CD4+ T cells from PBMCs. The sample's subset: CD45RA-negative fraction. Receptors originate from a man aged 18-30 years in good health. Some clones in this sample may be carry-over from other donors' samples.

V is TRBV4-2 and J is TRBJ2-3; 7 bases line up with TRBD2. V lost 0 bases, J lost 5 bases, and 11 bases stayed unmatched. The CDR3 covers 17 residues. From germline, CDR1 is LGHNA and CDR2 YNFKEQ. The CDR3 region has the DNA TGTGCCAGCAGCCAAGAAGGAGGGATCAGCGGGAAAGATACGCAGTATTTT. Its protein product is CASSQEGGISGKDTQYF.

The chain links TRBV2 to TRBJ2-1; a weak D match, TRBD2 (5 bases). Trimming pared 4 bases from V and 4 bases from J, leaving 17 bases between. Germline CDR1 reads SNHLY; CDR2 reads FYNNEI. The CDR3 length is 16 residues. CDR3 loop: CASSVRTVPTYNEQFF. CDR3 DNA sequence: TGTGCCAGCAGTGTACGGACTGTACCCACTTACAATGAGCAGTTCTTC. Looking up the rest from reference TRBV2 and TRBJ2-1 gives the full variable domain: EPEVTQTPSHQVTQMGQEVILRCVPISNHLYFYWYRQILGQKVEFLVSFYNNEISEKSEIFDDQFSVERPDGSNFTLKIRSTKLEDSAMYFCASSVRTVPTYNEQFFGPGTRLTVL.

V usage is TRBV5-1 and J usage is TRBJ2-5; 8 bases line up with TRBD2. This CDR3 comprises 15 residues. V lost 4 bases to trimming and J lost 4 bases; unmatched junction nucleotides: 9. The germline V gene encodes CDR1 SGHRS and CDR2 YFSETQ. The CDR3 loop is CASSLSGSGPETQYF. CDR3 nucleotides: TGCGCCAGCAGCCTAAGCGGGAGCGGCCCAGAGACCCAGTACTTC.

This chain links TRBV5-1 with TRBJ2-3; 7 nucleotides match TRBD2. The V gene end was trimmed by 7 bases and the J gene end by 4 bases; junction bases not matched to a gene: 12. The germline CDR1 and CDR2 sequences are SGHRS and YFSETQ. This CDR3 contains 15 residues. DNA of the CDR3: TGCGCCAGCCGCCCGGGGGGAATTGAGGCAGATACGCAGTATTTT. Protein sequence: CASRPGGIEADTQYF.

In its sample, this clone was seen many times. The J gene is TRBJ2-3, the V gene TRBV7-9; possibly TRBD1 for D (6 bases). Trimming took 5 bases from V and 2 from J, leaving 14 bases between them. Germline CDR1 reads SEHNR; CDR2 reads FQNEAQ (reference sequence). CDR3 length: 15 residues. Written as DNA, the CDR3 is TGTGCCAGCAGCGCCAGGGGCGGCGACACAGATACGCAGTATTTT. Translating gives CASSARGGDTDTQYF.

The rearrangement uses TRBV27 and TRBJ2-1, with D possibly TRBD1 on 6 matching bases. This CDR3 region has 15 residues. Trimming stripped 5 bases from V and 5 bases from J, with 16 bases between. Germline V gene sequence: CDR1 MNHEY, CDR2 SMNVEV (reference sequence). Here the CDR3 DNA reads TGTGCCAGCAGTCCCAGGGGTATTTGGGACAATGAGCAGTTCTTC. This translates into CASSPRGIWDNEQFF.

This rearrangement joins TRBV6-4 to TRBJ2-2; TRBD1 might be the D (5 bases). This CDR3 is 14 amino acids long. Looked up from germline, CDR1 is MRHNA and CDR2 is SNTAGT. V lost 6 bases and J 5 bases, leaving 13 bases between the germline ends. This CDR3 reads CASRLTQVTGELFF. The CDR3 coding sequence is TGTGCCAGCAGACTCACACAGGTTACCGGGGAGCTGTTTTTT.

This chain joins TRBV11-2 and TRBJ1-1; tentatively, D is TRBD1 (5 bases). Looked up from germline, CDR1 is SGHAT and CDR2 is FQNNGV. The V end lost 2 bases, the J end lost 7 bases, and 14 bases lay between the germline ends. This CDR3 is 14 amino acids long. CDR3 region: CASSLLPWGIEAFF. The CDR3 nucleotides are TGTGCCAGCAGCTTACTCCCTTGGGGGATTGAAGCTTTCTTT.

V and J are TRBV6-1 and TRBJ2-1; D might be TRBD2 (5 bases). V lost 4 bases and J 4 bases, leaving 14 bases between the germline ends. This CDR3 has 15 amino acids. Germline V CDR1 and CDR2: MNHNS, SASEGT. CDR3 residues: CASSAAGGNYNEQFF. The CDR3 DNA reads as TGTGCCAGCAGTGCGGCGGGCGGTAATTACAATGAGCAGTTCTTC.

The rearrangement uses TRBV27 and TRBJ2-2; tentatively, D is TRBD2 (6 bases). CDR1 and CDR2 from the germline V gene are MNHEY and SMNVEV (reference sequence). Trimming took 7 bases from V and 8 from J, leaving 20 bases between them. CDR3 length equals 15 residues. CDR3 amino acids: CASTRGGPIGGELFF. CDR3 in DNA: TGTGCCAGCACGAGGGGAGGCCCGATTGGGGGGGAGCTGTTTTTT.